This passage covers 17 T cell receptor beta chains from one sample sequenced in a study of shared clonotypes between healthy human individuals. The assay was immunoSEQ multiplex PCR, and TCRdb's table has in-frame clones only and misses some. The sample shows under 2.5 million clones, around 92% of them seen only once. Sequenced: naive CD4+ T cells from PBMCs. As for subset: CD45RA+ positively selected. Every receptor here comes from a young man in good health. Some clones in this sample may be carry-over from other donors' samples.

This sequence joins TRBV18 and TRBJ2-7; weak D call: TRBD1 (6 bases). With 6 bases removed from V and 1 base from J, the gap between germline ends came to 16 bases. Germline-derived CDR1 and CDR2 are KGHSH and LQKENI. CDR3 length: 15 amino acids. The CDR3, as DNA: TGTGCCAGCTCGCCTACAGGGAGTAGGTCCTACGAGCAGTACTTC. It specifies CASSPTGSRSYEQYF. The full variable domain, its missing parts supplied by reference TRBV18 and TRBJ2-7, is NAGVMQNPRHLVRRRGQEARLRCSPMKGHSHVYWYRQLPEEGLKFMVYLQKENIIDESGMPKERFSAEFPKEGPSILRIQQVVRGDSAAYFCASSPTGSRSYEQYFGPGTRLTVT.

J is TRBJ2-1 and V is TRBV5-1; maybe TRBD2 (6 bases). The CDR3 covers 13 residues. V was trimmed by 4 bases and J by 8 bases, leaving 13 bases between them. Germline assignment: CDR1 SGHRS and CDR2 YFSETQ. The CDR3 DNA reads TGCGCCAGCAGCGGGGAGGTGGGCGATGAGCAGTTCTTC. Its protein is CASSGEVGDEQFF.

This chain connects TRBV28 to TRBJ2-2, with 7 nucleotides matching TRBD1. Trimming took 10 bases from V and 2 from J; bases not matched to a gene: 13. This CDR3 is 16 amino acids long. Germline CDR1 reads MDHEN; CDR2 reads SYDVKM. The CDR3 DNA reads TGTGCCACCTCATCTCCGGGACAGTTCAACACCGGGGAGCTGTTTTTT. It is translated as CATSSPGQFNTGELFF.

Of note for this clone: Additional DNA sequences in this sample encode the identical CDR3. The V and J genes are TRBV6-5 and TRBJ1-3; D unresolved. V was shortened by 3 bases and J by 7 bases, with 4 bases between the two germline ends. Germline assignment: CDR1 MNHEY and CDR2 SVGAGI. The CDR3 sequence is 11 residues long. The CDR3 sequence is CASSYRNTIYF. In nucleotides, the CDR3 is TGTGCCAGCAGTTATCGGAACACCATATATTTT.

As concerns this clone: The junction differs from germline at one of its ends, possibly a read error. J is TRBJ1-1 and V is TRBV7-2, with D perhaps TRBD1 (6 bases). Looked up from germline, CDR1 is SGHTA and CDR2 is FQGNSA. The CDR3 extends over 19 amino acids. The DNA of the CDR3 is TGTGCCAGCAGGGAATACCGGCGGGGGGGGCGGGATCCGAACGCTGAAGCTTTCTTT. As protein: CASREYRRGGRDPNAEAFF. The full variable domain, with the rest looked up from reference TRBV7-2 and TRBJ1-1, is GAGVSQSPSNKVTEKGKDVELRCDPISGHTALYWYRQSLGQGLEFLIYFQGNSAPDKSGLPSDRFSAERTGGSVSTLTIQRTQQEDSAVYLCASREYRRGGRDPNAEAFFGQGTRLTVV.

V and J are TRBV7-2 and TRBJ2-2; D uncertain. Germline-derived CDR1 and CDR2 are SGHTA and FQGNSA. The CDR3 has 14 amino acids. Trimming took 0 bases from V and 6 from J, leaving 8 bases between them. The CDR3 DNA follows: TGTGCCAGCAGCTTAGCTAGGATTGCCGGGGAGCTGTTTTTT. Translated, it gives CASSLARIAGELFF.

This clone was detected only once. Other nucleotide sequences in the sample specify the same CDR3. The chain employs TRBV6-5 and TRBJ2-1; the D gene is possibly TRBD2 (6 bases). V was cut by 2 bases and J by 0 bases, with 8 bases left in between. Germline V gene data show CDR1 as MNHEY and CDR2 as SVGAGI. There are 15 residues in the CDR3. The CDR3 coding sequence is TGTGCCAGCAGTTACGGGGGAGGCTCCTACAATGAGCAGTTCTTC. This gives the protein CASSYGGGSYNEQFF.

The sample holds one count of this clone. This chain connects TRBV9 to TRBJ1-2; D is possibly TRBD1 (6 bases). CDR3 length: 14 amino acids. The germline V gene has CDR1 SGDLS and CDR2 YYNGEE. V shed 0 bases and J shed 8 bases, with 14 bases lying between them. CDR3 residues: CASSVAAGAEGYTF. CDR3 bases: TGTGCCAGCAGCGTAGCAGCGGGGGCAGAGGGCTACACCTTC.

This chain connects TRBV5-8 to TRBJ2-1, with D unclear. V was cut by 0 bases and J by 12 bases, with 16 bases left in between. There are 14 residues in the CDR3. The germline CDR1 and CDR2 sequences are SGHTS and YDEGEE. The CDR3 DNA follows: TGTGCCAGCAGCTTGGCCAGTGGTAGTCAAGGGCAGTTCTTC. Its translation is CASSLASGSQGQFF.

This chain links TRBV25-1 with TRBJ2-7; TRBD1 might be the D (5 bases). Germline CDR1 is MGHDK and CDR2 is SYGVNS. There are 13 residues in the CDR3. Between the trimmed V and J ends, which lost 1 base and 1 base, there was a span of 5 bases. The CDR3 nucleotides are TGTGCCAGCAGTGAATCAGGGTCCTACGAGCAGTACTTC. Protein sequence: CASSESGSYEQYF.

The genes are TRBV5-4 and TRBJ2-1, with 10 bases aligning to TRBD2. Trimming took 1 base from V and 6 from J; bases not matched to a gene: 4. Germline-derived CDR1 and CDR2 are SGHNT and YYREEE (reference sequence). CDR3 length equals 15 residues. CDR3 sequence (DNA): TGTGCCAGCAGCTTGAGGCTAGCGGGAGTCAATGAGCAGTTCTTC. Translated, it gives CASSLRLAGVNEQFF.

The genes are TRBV6-1 and TRBJ2-1, with a possible D match to TRBD2 (6 bases). Trimming removed 4 bases at V and 4 bases at J, with 17 bases between. The CDR3 length is 16 residues. Germline CDR1 and CDR2: MNHNS and SASEGT. The CDR3 region has the DNA TGTGCCAGCAGTGGGGGCGGGGTAGCGCCTTACAATGAGCAGTTCTTC. Its protein is CASSGGGVAPYNEQFF.

The gene calls are TRBV21-1 and TRBJ1-5; TRBD1 is the table's D call and was not checked against the DNA. TRBV21-1 represents a pseudogene. There are 13 residues in the CDR3. In DNA, the CDR3 is TGTGCCAGCGGCCGGGACAACAATCAGCCCCAGCATTTT. This gives the protein CASGRDNNQPQHF.

This CDR3 reads CATADRDSTGYTF. CDR3 nucleotide sequence: TGTGCCACCGCGGACCGGGACAGTACTGGCTACACCTTC. This chain connects TRBV28 to TRBJ1-2; 7 positions match TRBD1. This CDR3 is built from 13 residues. Trimming cost V 10 bases and J 7 bases; bases outside gene matches: 12. Germline CDR1 and CDR2: MDHEN and SYDVKM.

The chain couples TRBV7-3 to TRBJ2-2; 11 bases are shared with TRBD1. The V gene's germline CDR1 is SGHTA and CDR2 FQGTGA. The junction had 6 bases not matched to a gene; V was cut back by 5 bases and J by 7 bases. The CDR3 consists of 15 residues. The CDR3 nucleotides read TGTGCCAGCAGCGCGGGACAGGGGGTCAGCGGGGAGCTGTTTTTT. Its translation: CASSAGQGVSGELFF.

The chain is built from TRBV18 and TRBJ2-1; D unresolved. The CDR3 is 16 residues long. Trimming cost V 3 bases and J 0 bases, with 12 bases left between them. Germline-derived CDR1 and CDR2 are KGHSH and LQKENI. CDR3 in amino acids: CASSPMSSASYNEQFF. The DNA for the CDR3 is TGTGCCAGCTCACCTATGTCTTCCGCCTCCTACAATGAGCAGTTCTTC. Combining the CDR3 with reference TRBV18 and TRBJ2-1 gives the whole variable domain NAGVMQNPRHLVRRRGQEARLRCSPMKGHSHVYWYRQLPEEGLKFMVYLQKENIIDESGMPKERFSAEFPKEGPSILRIQQVVRGDSAAYFCASSPMSSASYNEQFFGPGTRLTVL.

DNA of the CDR3: TGTGCCAGCAGCTTAGATGGGGGCCCGGGGACTGAAGCTTTCTTT. Translating it yields CASSLDGGPGTEAFF. V and J are TRBV7-9 and TRBJ1-1; D possibly corresponds to TRBD1 (6 bases). CDR1 is SEHNR and CDR2 is FQNEAQ in the germline V gene (reference sequence). The CDR3 runs 15 residues. Trimming pared 1 base from V and 5 bases from J, leaving 14 bases between.